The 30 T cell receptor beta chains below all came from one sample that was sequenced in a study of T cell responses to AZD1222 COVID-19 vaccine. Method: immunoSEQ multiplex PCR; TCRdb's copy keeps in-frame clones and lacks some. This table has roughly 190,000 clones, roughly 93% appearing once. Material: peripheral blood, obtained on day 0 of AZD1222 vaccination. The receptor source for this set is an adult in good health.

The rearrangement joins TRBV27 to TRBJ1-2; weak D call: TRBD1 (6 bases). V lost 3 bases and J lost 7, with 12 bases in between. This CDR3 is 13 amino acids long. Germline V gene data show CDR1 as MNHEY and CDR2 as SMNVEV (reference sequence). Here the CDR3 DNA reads TGTGCCAGCAGTTTGCCCGGGGGCAGTGGCTACACCTTC. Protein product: CASSLPGGSGYTF.

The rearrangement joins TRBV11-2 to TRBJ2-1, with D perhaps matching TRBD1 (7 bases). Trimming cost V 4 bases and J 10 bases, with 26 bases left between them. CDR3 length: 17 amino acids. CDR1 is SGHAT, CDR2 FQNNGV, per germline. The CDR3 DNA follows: TGTGCCAGCAGCTCCCATATTCGACAGGGAGTACGGGAGGAGCAGTTCTTC. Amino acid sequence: CASSSHIRQGVREEQFF.

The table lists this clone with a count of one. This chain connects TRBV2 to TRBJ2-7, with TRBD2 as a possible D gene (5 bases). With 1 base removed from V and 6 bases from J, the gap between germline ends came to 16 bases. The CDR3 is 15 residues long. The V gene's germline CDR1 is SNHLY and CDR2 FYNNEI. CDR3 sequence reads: CASSEVGTNGGEQYF. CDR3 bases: TGTGCCAGCAGTGAAGTAGGCACTAACGGAGGCGAGCAGTACTTC.

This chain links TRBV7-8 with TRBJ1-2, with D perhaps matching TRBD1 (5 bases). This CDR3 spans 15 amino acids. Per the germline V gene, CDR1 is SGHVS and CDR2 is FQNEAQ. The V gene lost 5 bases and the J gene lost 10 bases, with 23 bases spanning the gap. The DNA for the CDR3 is TGTGCCAGCAGCGTAAGGGTCACAGGAGATCATGTCTACACCTTC. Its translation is CASSVRVTGDHVYTF. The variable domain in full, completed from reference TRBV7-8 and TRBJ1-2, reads GAGVSQSPRYKVAKRGQDVALRCDPISGHVSLFWYQQALGQGPEFLTYFQNEAQLDKSGLPSDRFFAERPEGSVSTLKIQRTQQEDSAVYLCASSVRVTGDHVYTFGSGTRLTVV.

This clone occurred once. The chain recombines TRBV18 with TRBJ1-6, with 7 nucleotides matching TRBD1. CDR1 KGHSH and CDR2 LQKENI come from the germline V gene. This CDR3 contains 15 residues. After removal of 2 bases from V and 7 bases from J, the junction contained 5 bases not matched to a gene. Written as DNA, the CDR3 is TGTGCCAGCTCACCAGCGACAGGGATAAATTCACCCCTCCACTTT. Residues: CASSPATGINSPLHF.

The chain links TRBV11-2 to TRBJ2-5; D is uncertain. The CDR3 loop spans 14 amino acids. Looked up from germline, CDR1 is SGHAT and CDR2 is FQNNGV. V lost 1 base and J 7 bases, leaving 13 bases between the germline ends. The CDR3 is CASSLGEALRTQYF. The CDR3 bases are TGTGCCAGCAGCTTAGGGGAAGCGTTGCGGACCCAGTACTTC.

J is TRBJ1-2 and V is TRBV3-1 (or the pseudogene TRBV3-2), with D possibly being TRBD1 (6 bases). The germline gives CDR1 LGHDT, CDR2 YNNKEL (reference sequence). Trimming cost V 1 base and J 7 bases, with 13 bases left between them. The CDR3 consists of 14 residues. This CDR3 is CASSQADPTGGYTF. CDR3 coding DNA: TGTGCCAGCAGCCAAGCGGACCCGACAGGTGGCTACACCTTC.

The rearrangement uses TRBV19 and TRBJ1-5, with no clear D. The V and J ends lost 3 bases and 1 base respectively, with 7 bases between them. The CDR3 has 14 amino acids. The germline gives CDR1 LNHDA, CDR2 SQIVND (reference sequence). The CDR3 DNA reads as TGTGCCAGTAGTATCTTGTGGAGCAATCAGCCCCAGCATTTT. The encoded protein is CASSILWSNQPQHF.

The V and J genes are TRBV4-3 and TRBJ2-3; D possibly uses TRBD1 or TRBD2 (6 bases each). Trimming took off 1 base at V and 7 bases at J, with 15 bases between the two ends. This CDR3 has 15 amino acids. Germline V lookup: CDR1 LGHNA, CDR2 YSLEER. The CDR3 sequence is CASSQVSGASNTQYF. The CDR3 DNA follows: TGCGCCAGCAGCCAAGTCTCGGGGGCTTCAAATACGCAGTATTTT.

CDR3 loop: CASSPRSNEKLFF. The CDR3 bases are TGTGCCAGCTCACCACGAAGTAATGAAAAACTGTTTTTT. The chain is built from TRBV18 and TRBJ1-4; D gene ambiguous. Germline assignment: CDR1 KGHSH and CDR2 LQKENI. Trimming shortened V by 1 base and J by 4 bases, and 4 bases separated the two germline ends. The CDR3 extends over 13 amino acids. Complete variable domain (other parts from reference TRBV18 and TRBJ1-4): NAGVMQNPRHLVRRRGQEARLRCSPMKGHSHVYWYRQLPEEGLKFMVYLQKENIIDESGMPKERFSAEFPKEGPSILRIQQVVRGDSAAYFCASSPRSNEKLFFGSGTQLSVL.

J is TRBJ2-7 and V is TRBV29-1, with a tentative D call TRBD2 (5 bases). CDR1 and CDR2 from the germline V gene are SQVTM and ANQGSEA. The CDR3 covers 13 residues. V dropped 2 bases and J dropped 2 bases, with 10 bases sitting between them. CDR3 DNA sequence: TGCAGCGTTGAACGGGGTAGGACCTACGAGCAGTACTTC. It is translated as CSVERGRTYEQYF.

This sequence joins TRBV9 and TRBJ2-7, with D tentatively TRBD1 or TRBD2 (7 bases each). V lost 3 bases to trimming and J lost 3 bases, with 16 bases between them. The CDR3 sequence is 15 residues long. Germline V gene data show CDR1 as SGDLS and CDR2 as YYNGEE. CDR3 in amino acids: CASSEGGGSIYEQYF. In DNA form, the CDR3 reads TGTGCCAGCAGCGAGGGAGGGGGCAGTATCTACGAGCAGTACTTC.

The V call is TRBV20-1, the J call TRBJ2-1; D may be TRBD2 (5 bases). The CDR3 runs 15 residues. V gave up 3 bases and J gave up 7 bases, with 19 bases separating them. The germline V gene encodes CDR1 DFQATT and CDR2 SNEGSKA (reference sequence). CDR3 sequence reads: CSASPVGSLENEQFF. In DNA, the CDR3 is TGCAGTGCTAGTCCGGTAGGGAGCTTAGAAAATGAGCAGTTCTTC.

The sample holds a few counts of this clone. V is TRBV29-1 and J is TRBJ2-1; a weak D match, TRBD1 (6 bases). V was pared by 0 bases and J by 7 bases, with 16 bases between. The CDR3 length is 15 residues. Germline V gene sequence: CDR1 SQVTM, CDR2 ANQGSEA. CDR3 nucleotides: TGCAGCGTTGAAGATGAACAGGGCAGAAGTAATGAGCAGTTCTTC. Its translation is CSVEDEQGRSNEQFF.

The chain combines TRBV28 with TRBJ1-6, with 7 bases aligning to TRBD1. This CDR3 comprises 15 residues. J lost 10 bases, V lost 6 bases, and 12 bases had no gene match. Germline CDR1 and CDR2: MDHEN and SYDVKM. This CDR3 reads CASRSLGAGGSPLHF. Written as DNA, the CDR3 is TGTGCCAGCAGGTCTCTCGGGGCAGGGGGGTCACCCCTCCACTTT.

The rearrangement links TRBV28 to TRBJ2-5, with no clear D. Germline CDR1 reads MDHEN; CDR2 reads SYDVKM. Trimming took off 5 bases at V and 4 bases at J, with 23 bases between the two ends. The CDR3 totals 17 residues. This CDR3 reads CASSVAGLSQTGETQYF. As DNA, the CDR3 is TGTGCCAGCAGTGTCGCTGGCCTTTCACAAACGGGAGAGACCCAGTACTTC.

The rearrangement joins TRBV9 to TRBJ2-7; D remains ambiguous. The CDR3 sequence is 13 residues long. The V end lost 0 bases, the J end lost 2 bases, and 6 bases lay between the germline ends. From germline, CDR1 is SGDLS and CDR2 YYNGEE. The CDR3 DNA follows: TGTGCCAGCAGCGTAGCCGAACCCTACGAGCAGTACTTC. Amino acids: CASSVAEPYEQYF.

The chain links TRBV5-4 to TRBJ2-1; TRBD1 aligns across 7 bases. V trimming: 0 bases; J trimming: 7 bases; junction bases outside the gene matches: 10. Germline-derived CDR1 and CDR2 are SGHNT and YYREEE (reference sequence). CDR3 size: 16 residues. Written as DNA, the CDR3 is TGTGCCAGCAGCTTGGGACAGGGTGAGGGGTTGAATGAGCAGTTCTTC. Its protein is CASSLGQGEGLNEQFF.

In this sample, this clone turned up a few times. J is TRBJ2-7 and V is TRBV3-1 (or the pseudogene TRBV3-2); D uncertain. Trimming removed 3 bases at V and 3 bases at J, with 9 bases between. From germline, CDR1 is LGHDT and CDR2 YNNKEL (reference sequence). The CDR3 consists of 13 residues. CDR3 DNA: TGTGCCAGCAGCCAGCAGTGGGGCTACGAGCAGTACTTC. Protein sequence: CASSQQWGYEQYF.

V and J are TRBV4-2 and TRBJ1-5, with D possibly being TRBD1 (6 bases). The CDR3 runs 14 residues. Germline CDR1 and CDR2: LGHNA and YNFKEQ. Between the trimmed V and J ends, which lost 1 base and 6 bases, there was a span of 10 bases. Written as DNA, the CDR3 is TGTGCCAGCAGCCAAGCTACAGGGATTCAGCCCCAGCATTTT. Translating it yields CASSQATGIQPQHF.

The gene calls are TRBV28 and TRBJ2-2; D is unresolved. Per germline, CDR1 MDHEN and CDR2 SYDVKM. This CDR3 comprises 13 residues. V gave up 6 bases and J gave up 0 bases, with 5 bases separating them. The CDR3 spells CASSRTNTGELFF. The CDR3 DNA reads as TGTGCCAGCAGCCGAACGAACACCGGGGAGCTGTTTTTT.

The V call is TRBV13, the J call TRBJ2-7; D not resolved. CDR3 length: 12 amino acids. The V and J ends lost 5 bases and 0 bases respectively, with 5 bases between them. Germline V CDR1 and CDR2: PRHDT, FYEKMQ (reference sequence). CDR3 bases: TGTGCCAGCAGCATGAGCTCCTACGAGCAGTACTTC. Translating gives CASSMSSYEQYF.

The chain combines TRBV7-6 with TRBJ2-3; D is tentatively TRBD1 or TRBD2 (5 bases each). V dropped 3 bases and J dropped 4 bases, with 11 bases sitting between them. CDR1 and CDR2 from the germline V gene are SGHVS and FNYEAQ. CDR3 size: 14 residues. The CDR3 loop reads CASSFRDPADTQYF. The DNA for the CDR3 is TGTGCCAGCAGCTTCCGGGACCCTGCAGATACGCAGTATTTT.

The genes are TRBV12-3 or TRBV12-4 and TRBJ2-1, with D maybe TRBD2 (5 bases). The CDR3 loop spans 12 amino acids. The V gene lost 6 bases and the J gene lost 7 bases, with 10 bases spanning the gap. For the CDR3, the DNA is TGTGCCAGCAGCGATAGAGGGAATGAGCAGTTCTTC. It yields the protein CASSDRGNEQFF.

The chain's CDR3 is CASSFLGNTGELFF. The CDR3 nucleotides are TGTGCCAGCAGCTTTTTAGGGAACACCGGGGAGCTGTTTTTT. The gene calls are TRBV5-6 and TRBJ2-2; D not resolved. V was cut by 2 bases and J by 1 base, with 6 bases left in between. Germline assignment: CDR1 SGHDT and CDR2 YYEEEE. This CDR3 contains 14 residues.

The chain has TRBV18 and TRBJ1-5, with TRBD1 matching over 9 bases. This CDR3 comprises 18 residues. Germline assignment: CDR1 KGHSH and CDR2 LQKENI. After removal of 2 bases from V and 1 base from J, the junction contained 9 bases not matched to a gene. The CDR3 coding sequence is TGTGCCAGCTCACCAAATGACAGGGGGTTGTGGAGCAATCAGCCCCAGCATTTT. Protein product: CASSPNDRGLWSNQPQHF.

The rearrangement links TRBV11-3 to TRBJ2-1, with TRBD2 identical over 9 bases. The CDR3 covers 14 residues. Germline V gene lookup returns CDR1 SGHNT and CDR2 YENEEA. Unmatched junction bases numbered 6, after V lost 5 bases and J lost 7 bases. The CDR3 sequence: CASSPSTSGNEQFF. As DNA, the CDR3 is TGTGCCAGCAGCCCTTCGACTAGCGGTAATGAGCAGTTCTTC.

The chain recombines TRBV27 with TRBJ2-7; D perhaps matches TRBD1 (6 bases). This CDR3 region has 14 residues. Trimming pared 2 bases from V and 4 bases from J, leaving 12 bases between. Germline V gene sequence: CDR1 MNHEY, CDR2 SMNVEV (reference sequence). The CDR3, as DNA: TGTGCCAGCAGTTTAGCGACAGGTGGATACGAGCAGTACTTC. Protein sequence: CASSLATGGYEQYF.

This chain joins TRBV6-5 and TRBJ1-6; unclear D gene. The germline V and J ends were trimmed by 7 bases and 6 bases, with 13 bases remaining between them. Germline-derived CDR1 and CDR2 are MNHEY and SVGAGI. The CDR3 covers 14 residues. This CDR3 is CASIPGPVNSPLHF. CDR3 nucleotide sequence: TGTGCCAGCATCCCGGGCCCGGTTAATTCACCCCTCCACTTT.

The CDR3 reads CASSYTGGLGNGYTF. The DNA for the CDR3 is TGTGCCAGCAGCTACACAGGGGGCCTGGGTAATGGCTACACCTTC. The genes are TRBV11-2 and TRBJ1-2, with 9 bases lining up with TRBD1. This CDR3 has 15 residues. Trimming at V came to 4 bases and at J to 6 bases, leaving 9 bases not matched to a gene. Per the germline V gene, CDR1 is SGHAT and CDR2 is FQNNGV.